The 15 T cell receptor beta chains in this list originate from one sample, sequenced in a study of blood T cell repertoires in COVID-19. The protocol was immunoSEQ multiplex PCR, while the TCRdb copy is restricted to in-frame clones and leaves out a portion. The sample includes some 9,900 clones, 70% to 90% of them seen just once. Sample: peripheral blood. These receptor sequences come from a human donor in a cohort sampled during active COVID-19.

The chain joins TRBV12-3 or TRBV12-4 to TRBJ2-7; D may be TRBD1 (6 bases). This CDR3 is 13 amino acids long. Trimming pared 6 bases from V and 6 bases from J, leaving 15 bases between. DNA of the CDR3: TGTGCCAGCAGGTATACAGGGATCGGCGAGCAGTACTTC. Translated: CASRYTGIGEQYF.

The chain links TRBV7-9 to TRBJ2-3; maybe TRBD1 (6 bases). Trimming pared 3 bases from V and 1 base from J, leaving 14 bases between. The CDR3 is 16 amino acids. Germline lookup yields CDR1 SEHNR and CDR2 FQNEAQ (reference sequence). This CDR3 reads CASSFPPGHRTDTQYF. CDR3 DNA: TGTGCCAGCAGCTTCCCCCCGGGACATCGCACAGATACGCAGTATTTT.

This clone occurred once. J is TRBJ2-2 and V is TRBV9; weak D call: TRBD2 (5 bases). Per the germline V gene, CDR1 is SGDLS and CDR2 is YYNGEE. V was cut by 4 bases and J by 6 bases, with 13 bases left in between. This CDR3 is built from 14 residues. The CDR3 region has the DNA TGTGCCAGCAGCCCTCTCCCGGAGGCCGGGGAGCTGTTTTTT. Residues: CASSPLPEAGELFF.

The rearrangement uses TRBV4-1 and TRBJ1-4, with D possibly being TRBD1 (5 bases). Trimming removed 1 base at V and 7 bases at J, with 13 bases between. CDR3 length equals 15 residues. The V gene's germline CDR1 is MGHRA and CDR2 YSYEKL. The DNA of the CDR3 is TGCGCCAGCAGCCAAGGGACAATCGGGCGTGAAAAACTGTTTTTT. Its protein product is CASSQGTIGREKLFF.

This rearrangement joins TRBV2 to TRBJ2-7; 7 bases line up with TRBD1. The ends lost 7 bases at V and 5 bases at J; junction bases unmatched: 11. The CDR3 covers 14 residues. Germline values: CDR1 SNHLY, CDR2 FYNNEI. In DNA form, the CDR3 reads TGTGCCAGCAACCCAACACAGGGGCCCGACGAGCAGTACTTC. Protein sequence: CASNPTQGPDEQYF.

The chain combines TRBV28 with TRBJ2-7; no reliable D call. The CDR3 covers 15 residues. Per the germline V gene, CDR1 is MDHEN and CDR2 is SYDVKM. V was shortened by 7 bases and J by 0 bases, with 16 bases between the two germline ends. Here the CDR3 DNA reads TGTGCCAGCACCTCCCCTGCCGAGAGCTCCTACGAGCAGTACTTC. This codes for CASTSPAESSYEQYF.

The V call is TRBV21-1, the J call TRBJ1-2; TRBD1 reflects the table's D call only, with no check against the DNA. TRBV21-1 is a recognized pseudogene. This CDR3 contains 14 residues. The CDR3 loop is CARGGTGRNYGYTF. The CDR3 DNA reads TGTGCCAGGGGGGGGACAGGGAGAAACTATGGCTACACCTTC.

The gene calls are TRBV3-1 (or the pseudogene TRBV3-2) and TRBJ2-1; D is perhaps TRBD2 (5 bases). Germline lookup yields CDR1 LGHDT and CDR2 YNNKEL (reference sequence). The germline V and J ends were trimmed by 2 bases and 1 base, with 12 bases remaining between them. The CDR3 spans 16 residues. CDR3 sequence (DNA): TGTGCCAGCAGCCAAAGGGCACTAGGATCCTACAATGAGCAGTTCTTC. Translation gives CASSQRALGSYNEQFF.

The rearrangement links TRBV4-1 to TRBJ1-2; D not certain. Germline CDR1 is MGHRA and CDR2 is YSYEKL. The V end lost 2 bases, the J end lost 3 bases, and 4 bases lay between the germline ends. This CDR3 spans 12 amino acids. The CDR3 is CASSQTDYGYTF. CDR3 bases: TGCGCCAGCAGCCAAACAGACTATGGCTACACCTTC.

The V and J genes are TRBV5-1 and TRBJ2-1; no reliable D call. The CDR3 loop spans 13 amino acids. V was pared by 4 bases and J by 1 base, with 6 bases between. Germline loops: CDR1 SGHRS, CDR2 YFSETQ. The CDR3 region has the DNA TGCGCCAGCAGCGCCGGGTCCTACAATGAGCAGTTCTTC. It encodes CASSAGSYNEQFF.

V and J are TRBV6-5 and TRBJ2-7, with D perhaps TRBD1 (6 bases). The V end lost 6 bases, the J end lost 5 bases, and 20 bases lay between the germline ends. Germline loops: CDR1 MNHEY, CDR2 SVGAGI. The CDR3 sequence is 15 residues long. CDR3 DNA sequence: TGTGCCAGCAGACGGACCCGCGGACAGTTCGACGAGCAGTACTTC. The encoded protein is CASRRTRGQFDEQYF.

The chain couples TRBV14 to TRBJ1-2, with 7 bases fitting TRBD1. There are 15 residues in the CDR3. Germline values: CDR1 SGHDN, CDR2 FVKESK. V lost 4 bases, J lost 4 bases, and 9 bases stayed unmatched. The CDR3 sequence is CASSRVTGWAYGYTF. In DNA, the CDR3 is TGTGCCAGCAGCCGAGTGACAGGGTGGGCCTATGGCTACACCTTC.

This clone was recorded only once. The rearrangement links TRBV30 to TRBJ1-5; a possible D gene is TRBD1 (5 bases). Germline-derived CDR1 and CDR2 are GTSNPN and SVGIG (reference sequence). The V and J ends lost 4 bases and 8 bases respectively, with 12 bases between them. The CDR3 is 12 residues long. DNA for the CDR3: TGTGCCTGGAACGGGGGGGATGAGCCCCAGCATTTT. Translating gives CAWNGGDEPQHF. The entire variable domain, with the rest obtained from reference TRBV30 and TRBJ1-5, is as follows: SQTIHQWPATLVQPVGSPLSLECTVEGTSNPNLYWYRQAAGRGLQLLFYSVGIGQISSEVPQNLSASRPQDRQFILSSKKLLLSDSGFYLCAWNGGDEPQHFGDGTRLSIL.

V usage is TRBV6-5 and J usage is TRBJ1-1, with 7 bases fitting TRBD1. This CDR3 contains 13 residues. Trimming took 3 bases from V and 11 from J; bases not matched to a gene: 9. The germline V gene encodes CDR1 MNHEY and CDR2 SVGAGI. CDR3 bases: TGTGCCAGCAGTTATATGGGGACAGCTGGCGCTTTCTTT. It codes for CASSYMGTAGAFF.

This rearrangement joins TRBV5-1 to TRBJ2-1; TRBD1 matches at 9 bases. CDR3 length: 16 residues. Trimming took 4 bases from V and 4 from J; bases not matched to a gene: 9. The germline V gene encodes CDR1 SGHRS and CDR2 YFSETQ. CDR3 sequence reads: CASSDTGGAGYNEQFF. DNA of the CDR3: TGCGCCAGCAGCGACACAGGGGGCGCGGGATACAATGAGCAGTTCTTC.